This TCR beta chain emerged from a study of blood T cell repertoires in COVID-19. About the research overall: Some COVID-19 samples were acute and others convalescent; all came from the United States, Italy and Spain.

This CDR3 comprises 21 residues. V lost 0 bases and J 6 bases, leaving 33 bases between the germline ends. Germline assignment: CDR1 SGHRS and CDR2 YFSETQ. Produced via immunoSEQ multiplex PCR; TCRdb's table is partial and in-frame only. The table lists a few hundred thousand clones, over 80% of them singletons, with more than 8.5% in the top ten. Participants spanned ages roughly 18 to 90 years and resided in some 22 US areas. Participant reports of clinical history set cohort assignment. Each recovered donor of Cohort 3 presented with two negative PCRs, clearance, or symptom resolution. This clone is a singleton in its sample.

The receptor's source is a woman between 18 and 29 years old who had recovered from COVID-19. Sequencing was performed on PBMCs or T cells enriched from blood (not recorded which). J is TRBJ1-1 and V is TRBV5-1, with D tentatively TRBD1 (5 bases). In DNA, the CDR3 is TGCGCCAGCAGCTTGGCGGGGTACACATACGGAGGGGAAGGAGGTTTCCCTGAAGCTTTCTTT. Encoded protein: CASSLAGYTYGGEGGFPEAFF. Combining the CDR3 with reference TRBV5-1 and TRBJ1-1 gives the whole variable domain KAGVTQTPRYLIKTRGQQVTLSCSPISGHRSVSWYQQTPGQGLQFLFEYFSETQRNKGNFPGRFSGRQFSNSRSEMNVSTLELGDSALYLCASSLAGYTYGGEGGFPEAFFGQGTRLTVV.